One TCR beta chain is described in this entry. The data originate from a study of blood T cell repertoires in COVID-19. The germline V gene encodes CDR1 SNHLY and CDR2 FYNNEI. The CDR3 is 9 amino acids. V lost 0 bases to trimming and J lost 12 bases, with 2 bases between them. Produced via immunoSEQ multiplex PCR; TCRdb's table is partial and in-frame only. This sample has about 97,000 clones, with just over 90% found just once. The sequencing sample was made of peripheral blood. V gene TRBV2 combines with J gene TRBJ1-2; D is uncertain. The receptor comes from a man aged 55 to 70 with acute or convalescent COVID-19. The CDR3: CASSEADTF. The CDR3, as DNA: TGTGCCAGCAGTGAAGCCGACACCTTC.